The following is a T cell receptor (beta chain) sequence with its context. The antigen is undetermined. The J segment lost 3 bases and the V segment lost 2 bases, leaving 6 bases of the junction unmatched. The CDR3 totals 17 residues. Germline assignment: CDR1 LGHNA and CDR2 YNFKEQ. This record comes from a study of shared clonotypes between healthy human individuals. Regarding the study as a whole: Represented diversity, genetic and exposure-history alike, was limited by few donors. Despite large depth, sorted-subset datasets appeared incompletely sequenced. It was anticipated that sequencing depth would influence how many clonotypes donors shared.

Source study methods: Quality scores were absent from the junction-only immunoSEQ sequences, so filtering differed. Data came from immunoSEQ multiplex PCR; TCRdb stores just in-frame clones and leaves some out. V and J calls and clone size are copied from that table; D and trimming were computed from the DNA. Of some 2.4 million clones listed, under 95% were seen once; the top ten hold around 0.37%. The V gene is TRBV4-2, the J gene TRBJ2-2; TRBD2 matches 10 bases. The sequence derives from a man aged 18 to 30 in good health. Some clones in this sample may be carry-over from other donors' samples. Material: naive CD4+ T cells from PBMCs. Subset meaning: CD45RA+ positively selected. CDR3 DNA sequence: TGTGCCAGCAGCCAACTACTAGCGGGACTATACACCGGGGAGCTGTTTTTT. This encodes CASSQLLAGLYTGELFF.